Listed here are 3 T cell receptor beta chains from one sample, sequenced in a study of blood T cell repertoires in COVID-19. This table comes from immunoSEQ multiplex PCR, and its TCRdb copy is limited to in-frame clones, with some not included. Here the sample spans around 280,000 clones, 70% to 90% being singletons. The sample was peripheral blood. The receptors originated from a man in his 70s with acute or convalescent COVID-19.

In this sample, this clone turned up once. This sequence joins TRBV7-9 and TRBJ2-3; TRBD1 is a possible D gene (6 bases). The CDR3 sequence is 14 residues long. Trimming cost V 5 bases and J 7 bases, with 16 bases left between them. Germline CDR1 and CDR2: SEHNR and FQNEAQ (reference sequence). The CDR3 nucleotides read TGTGCCAGCAGCAAAGGCGGGCAGGGGAATACGCAGTATTTT. Amino acid sequence: CASSKGGQGNTQYF.

The chain joins TRBV29-1 to TRBJ1-4, with D maybe TRBD1 (6 bases). This CDR3 region has 14 residues. The V end lost 6 bases, the J end lost 0 bases, and 11 bases lay between the germline ends. Per germline, CDR1 SQVTM and CDR2 ANQGSEA. The CDR3 loop is CSVAQGTTNEKLFF. CDR3 nucleotide sequence: TGCAGCGTGGCCCAGGGGACAACTAATGAAAAACTGTTTTTT.

The chain carries TRBV11-2 and TRBJ2-1; 11 nucleotides line up with TRBD2. The CDR3 is made up of 15 amino acids. From germline, CDR1 is SGHAT and CDR2 FQNNGV. J lost 4 bases, V lost 5 bases, and 4 bases had no gene match. DNA for the CDR3: TGTGCCAGCAGCCCACGGACTAGCGGGTACAATGAGCAGTTCTTC. Protein product: CASSPRTSGYNEQFF.